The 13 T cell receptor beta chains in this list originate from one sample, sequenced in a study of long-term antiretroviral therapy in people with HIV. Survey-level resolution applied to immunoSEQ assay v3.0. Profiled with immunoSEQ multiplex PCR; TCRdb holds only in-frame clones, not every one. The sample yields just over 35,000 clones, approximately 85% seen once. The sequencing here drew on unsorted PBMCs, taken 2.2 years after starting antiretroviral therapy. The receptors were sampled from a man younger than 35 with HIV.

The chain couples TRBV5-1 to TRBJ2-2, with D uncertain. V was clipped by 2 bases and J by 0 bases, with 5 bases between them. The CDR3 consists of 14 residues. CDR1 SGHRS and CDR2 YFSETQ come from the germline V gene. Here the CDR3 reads CASSLQSNTGELFF. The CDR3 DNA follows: TGCGCCAGCAGCTTACAGTCGAACACCGGGGAGCTGTTTTTT.

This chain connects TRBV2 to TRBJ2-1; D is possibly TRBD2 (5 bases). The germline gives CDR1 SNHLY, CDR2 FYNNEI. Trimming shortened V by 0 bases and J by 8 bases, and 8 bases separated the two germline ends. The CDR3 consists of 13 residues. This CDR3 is CASSEAPRDEQFF. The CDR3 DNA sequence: TGTGCCAGCAGTGAAGCCCCGAGGGATGAGCAGTTCTTC.

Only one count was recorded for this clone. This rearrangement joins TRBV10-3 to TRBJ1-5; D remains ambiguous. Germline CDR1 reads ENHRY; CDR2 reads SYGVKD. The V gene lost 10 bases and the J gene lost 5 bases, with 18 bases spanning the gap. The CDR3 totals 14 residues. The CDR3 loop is CATRGGPRDQPQHF. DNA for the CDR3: TGTGCCACCCGGGGAGGCCCTAGGGATCAGCCCCAGCATTTT.

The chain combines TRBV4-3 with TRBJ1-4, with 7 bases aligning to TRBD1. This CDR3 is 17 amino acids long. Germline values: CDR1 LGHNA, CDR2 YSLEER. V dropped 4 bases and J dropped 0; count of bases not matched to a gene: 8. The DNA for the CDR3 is TGCGCCAGCAGCCCGGGACAGCTATCTGCAACTAATGAAAAACTGTTTTTT. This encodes CASSPGQLSATNEKLFF.

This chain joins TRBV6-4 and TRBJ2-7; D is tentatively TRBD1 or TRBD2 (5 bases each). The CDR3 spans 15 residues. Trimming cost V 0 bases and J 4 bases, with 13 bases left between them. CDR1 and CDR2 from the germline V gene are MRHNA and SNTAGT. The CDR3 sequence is CASSDSNGAAYEQYF. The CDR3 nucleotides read TGTGCCAGCAGTGACTCAAACGGGGCGGCGTACGAGCAGTACTTC.

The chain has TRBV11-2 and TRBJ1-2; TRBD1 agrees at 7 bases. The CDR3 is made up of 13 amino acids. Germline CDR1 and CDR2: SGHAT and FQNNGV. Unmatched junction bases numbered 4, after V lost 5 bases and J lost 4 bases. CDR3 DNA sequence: TGTGCCAGCAGCCCGGGACAGAGCTATGGCTACACCTTC. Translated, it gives CASSPGQSYGYTF. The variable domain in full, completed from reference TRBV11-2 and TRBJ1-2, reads EAGVAQSPRYKIIEKRQSVAFWCNPISGHATLYWYQQILGQGPKLLIQFQNNGVVDDSQLPKDRFSAERLKGVDSTLKIQPAKLEDSAVYLCASSPGQSYGYTFGSGTRLTVV.

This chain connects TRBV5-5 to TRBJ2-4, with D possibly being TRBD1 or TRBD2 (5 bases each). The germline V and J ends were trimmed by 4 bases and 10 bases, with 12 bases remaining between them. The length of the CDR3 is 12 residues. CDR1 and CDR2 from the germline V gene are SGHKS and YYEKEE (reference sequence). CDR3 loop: CASSPLGTIQYF. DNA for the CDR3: TGTGCCAGCAGCCCCCTCGGGACGATTCAGTACTTC.

The CDR3 DNA reads as TGTGCCAGCAGCACGACAGGGCGGGGCATTCAGTACTTC. It is translated as CASSTTGRGIQYF. The rearrangement joins TRBV7-2 to TRBJ2-4, with a tentative D call TRBD1 (7 bases). Germline V gives CDR1 SGHTA, CDR2 FQGNSA. The length of the CDR3 is 13 residues. V lost 5 bases to trimming and J lost 9 bases, with 14 bases between them. The variable domain in full, completed from reference TRBV7-2 and TRBJ2-4, reads GAGVSQSPSNKVTEKGKDVELRCDPISGHTALYWYRQSLGQGLEFLIYFQGNSAPDKSGLPSDRFSAERTGGSVSTLTIQRTQQEDSAVYLCASSTTGRGIQYFGAGTRLSVL.

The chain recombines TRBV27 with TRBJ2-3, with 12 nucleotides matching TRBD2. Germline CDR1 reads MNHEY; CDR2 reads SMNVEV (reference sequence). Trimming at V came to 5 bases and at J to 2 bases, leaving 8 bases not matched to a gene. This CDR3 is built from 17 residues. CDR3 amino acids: CASSPRTSGTHTDTQYF. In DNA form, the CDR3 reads TGTGCCAGCAGTCCGCGGACTAGCGGGACTCACACAGATACGCAGTATTTT.

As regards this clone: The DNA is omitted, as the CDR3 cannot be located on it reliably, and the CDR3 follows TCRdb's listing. The CDR3: CASSFGRGIVDF. This rearrangement joins TRBV7-9 to TRBJ2-4; no check of the table's D call, TRBD1, against the DNA was made. The germline V gene has CDR1 SEHNR and CDR2 FQNEAQ (reference sequence). The CDR3 has 12 amino acids, counting both end residues.

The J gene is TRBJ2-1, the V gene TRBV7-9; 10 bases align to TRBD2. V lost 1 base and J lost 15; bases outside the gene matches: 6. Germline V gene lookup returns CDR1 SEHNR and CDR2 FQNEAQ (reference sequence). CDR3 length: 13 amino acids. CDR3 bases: TGTGCCAGCAGCTTAGATAGAGCGGGGGGGCGGTTCTTC. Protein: CASSLDRAGGRFF.

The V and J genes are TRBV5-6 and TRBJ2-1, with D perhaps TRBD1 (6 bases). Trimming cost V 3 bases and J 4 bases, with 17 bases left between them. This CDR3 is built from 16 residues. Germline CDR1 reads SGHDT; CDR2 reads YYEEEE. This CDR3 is CASSSYRVRAYNEQFF. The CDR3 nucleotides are TGTGCCAGCAGCTCATACAGGGTTAGGGCGTACAATGAGCAGTTCTTC.

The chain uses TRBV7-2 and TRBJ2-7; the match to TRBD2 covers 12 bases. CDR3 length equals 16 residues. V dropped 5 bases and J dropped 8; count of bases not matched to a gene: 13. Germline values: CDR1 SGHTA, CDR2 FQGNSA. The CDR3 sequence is CASSTTTSGGYIQQYF. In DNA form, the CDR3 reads TGTGCCAGCAGCACAACGACTAGCGGGGGCTATATCCAGCAGTACTTC. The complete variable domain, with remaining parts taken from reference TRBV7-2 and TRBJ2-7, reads GAGVSQSPSNKVTEKGKDVELRCDPISGHTALYWYRQSLGQGLEFLIYFQGNSAPDKSGLPSDRFSAERTGGSVSTLTIQRTQQEDSAVYLCASSTTTSGGYIQQYFGPGTRLTVT.